This T cell receptor (beta chain) comes out of a study of beta chain features in type 1 diabetes. Germline V gene data show CDR1 as GTSNPN and CDR2 as SVGIG (reference sequence). With V trimmed by 1 base and J by 7 bases, 9 bases remained unmatched. This CDR3 region has 15 residues. TCRB transcripts that were expressed got sequenced, as all of the isolated RNA had been reverse transcribed. Profiling relied on immunoSEQ multiplex PCR, and the TCRdb table lists in-frame clones only, not all of them. Found here are under 150,000 clones, less than 9% of them singletons; the top ten hold approximately 1.4%.

The clonotype was recovered from a woman younger than 45 in good health. The rearrangement joins TRBV30 to TRBJ1-3; TRBD1 agrees at 8 bases. The sample taken for sequencing was central memory CD4+ T cells from blood. The CDR3 DNA reads as TGTGCCTGGAGTGACCCGCGGACAGGGCCCAACACCATATATTTT. This encodes CAWSDPRTGPNTIYF.